Here is one T cell receptor (beta chain) with its context. These data are taken from a study of blood T cell repertoires in COVID-19. Study in general: Some COVID-19 samples were acute and others convalescent; all came from the United States, Italy and Spain. T cells, B-cell-depleted T cells, or PBMCs supplied cDNA or gDNA.

Authors' analysis steps: From reference gene primer amplification, estimates of nucleated cell counts were derived. Produced via immunoSEQ multiplex PCR; TCRdb's table is partial and in-frame only. V and J calls and clone size are given by that table; D and trimming were obtained from the DNA. The data show about 200,000 clones, more than 70% seen once. CDR1 is SGHVS and CDR2 is FQNEAQ in the germline V gene. The V segment lost 5 bases and the J segment 3 bases; nucleotides outside the gene matches: 5. The CDR3 contains 15 residues. The V and J genes are TRBV7-8 and TRBJ2-3; 10 bases are a match to TRBD1. This TCR derives from a man aged 50 to 60 with COVID-19, enrolled during active disease. The sequenced material came from peripheral blood. CDR3 sequence reads: CASSPGTGVTDTQYF. CDR3 sequence (DNA): TGTGCCAGCAGCCCTGGGACAGGGGTTACAGATACGCAGTATTTT.